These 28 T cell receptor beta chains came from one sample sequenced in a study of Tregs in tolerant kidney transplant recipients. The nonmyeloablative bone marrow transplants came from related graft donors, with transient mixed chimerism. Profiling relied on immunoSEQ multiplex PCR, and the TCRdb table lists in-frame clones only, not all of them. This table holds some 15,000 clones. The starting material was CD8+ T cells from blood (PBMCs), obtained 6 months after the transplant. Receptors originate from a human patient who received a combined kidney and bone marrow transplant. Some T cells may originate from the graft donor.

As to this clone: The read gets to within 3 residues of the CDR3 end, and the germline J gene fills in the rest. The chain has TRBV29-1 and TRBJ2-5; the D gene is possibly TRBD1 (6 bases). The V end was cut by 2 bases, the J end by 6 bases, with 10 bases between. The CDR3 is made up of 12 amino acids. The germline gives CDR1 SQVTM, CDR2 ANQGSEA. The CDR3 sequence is CSVEQGLKTQYF. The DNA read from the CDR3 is TGCAGCGTTGAACAGGGGCTAAAGACC.

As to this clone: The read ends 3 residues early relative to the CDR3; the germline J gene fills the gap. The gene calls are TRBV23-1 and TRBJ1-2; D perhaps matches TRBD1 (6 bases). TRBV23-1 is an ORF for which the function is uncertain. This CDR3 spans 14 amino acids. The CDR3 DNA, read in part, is TGCGCCAGCAGTCAATCCTGGGGGGGGCACGGC. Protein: CASSQSWGGHG. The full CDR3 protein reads CASSQSWGGHGYTF.

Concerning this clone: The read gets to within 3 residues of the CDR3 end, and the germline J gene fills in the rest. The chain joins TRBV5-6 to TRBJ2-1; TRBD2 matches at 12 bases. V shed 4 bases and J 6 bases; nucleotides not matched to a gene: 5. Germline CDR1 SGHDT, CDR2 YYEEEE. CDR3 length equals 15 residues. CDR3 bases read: TGTGCCAGCAGCCCCGGACTAGCGGGGATCAATGAG. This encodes CASSPGLAGINE. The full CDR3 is CASSPGLAGINEQFF.

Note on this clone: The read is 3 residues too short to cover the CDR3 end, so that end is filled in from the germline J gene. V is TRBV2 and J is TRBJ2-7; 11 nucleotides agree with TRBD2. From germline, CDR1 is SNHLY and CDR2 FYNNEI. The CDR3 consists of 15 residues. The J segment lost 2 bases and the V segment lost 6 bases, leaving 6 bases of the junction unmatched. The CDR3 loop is CASSPPGLAAYEQYF. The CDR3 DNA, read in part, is TGTGCCAGCAGCCCCCCGGGACTAGCGGCCTACGAG.

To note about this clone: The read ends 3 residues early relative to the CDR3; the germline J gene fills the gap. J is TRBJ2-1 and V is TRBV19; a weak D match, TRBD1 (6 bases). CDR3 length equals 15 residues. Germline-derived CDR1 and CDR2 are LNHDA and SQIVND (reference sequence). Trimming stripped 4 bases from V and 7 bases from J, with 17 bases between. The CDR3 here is CASSTSRTGRNEQFF. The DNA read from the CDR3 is TGTGCCAGTAGTACTTCTCGCACAGGGCGGAATGAG.

CDR3 DNA (partial): TGTGCCAGTATGGGGACTAGCGGGAGGGAGGAAACCGGGGAG. Translating gives CASMGTSGREETGE. Given in full, the CDR3 is CASMGTSGREETGELFF. J is TRBJ2-2 and V is TRBV19, with 16 bases fitting TRBD2. Sequencing ends 3 residues short of the CDR3 end; the germline J gene provides the rest. The length of the CDR3 is 17 residues. The J segment lost 5 bases and the V segment lost 7 bases, leaving 7 bases of the junction unmatched. Germline CDR1 is LNHDA and CDR2 is SQIVND (reference sequence).

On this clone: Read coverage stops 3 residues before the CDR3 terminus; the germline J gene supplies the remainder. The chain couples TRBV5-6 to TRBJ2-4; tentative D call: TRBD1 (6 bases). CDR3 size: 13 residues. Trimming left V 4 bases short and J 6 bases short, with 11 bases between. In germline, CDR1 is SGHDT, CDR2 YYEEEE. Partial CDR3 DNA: TGTGCCAGCAGCACCGGGACACCAAACATT. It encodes CASSTGTPNI. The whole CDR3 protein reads CASSTGTPNIQYF.

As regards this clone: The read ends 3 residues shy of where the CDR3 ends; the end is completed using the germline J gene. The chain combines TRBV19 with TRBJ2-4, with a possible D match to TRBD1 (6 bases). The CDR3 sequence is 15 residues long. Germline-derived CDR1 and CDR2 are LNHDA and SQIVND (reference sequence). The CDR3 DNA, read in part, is TGTGCCAGTAGTATAGGCCCCCAACAGGGTTGGGGT. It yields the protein CASSIGPQQGWG. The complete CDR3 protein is CASSIGPQQGWGQYF.

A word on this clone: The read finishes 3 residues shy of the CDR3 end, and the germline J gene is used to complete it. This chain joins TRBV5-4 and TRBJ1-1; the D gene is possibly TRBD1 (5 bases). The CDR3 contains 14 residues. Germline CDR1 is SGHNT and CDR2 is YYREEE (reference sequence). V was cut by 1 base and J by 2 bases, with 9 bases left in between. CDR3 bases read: TGTGCCAGCAGCTTGTTACAGGACAACACTGAA. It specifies CASSLLQDNTE. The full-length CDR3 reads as CASSLLQDNTEAFF.

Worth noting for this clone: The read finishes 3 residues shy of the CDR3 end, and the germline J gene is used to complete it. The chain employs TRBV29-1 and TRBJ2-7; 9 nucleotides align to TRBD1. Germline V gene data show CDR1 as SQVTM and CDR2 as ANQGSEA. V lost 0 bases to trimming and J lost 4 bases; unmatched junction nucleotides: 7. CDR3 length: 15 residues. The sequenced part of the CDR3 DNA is TGCAGCGTTGAAGATTCACAGGGGGCGGGTTACGAG. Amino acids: CSVEDSQGAGYE. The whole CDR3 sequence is CSVEDSQGAGYEQYF.

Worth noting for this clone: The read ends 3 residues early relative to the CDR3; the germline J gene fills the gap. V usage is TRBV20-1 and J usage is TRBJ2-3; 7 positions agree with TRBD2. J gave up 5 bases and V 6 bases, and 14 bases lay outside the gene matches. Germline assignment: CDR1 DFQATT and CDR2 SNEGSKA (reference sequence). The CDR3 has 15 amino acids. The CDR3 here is CSAILVEGRGDTQYF. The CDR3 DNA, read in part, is TGCAGTGCCATTTTAGTCGAGGGGAGGGGAGATACG.

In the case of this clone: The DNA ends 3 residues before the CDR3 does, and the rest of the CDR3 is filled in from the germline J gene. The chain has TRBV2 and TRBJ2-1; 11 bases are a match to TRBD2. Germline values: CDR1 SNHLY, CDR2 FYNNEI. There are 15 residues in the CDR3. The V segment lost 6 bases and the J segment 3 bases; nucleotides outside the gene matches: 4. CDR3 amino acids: CASRALAGVYNEQFF. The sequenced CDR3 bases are TGTGCCAGCAGGGCACTAGCGGGAGTCTACAATGAG. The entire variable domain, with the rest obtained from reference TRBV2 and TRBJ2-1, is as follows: EPEVTQTPSHQVTQMGQEVILRCVPISNHLYFYWYRQILGQKVEFLVSFYNNEISEKSEIFDDQFSVERPDGSNFTLKIRSTKLEDSAMYFCASRALAGVYNEQFFGPGTRLTVL.

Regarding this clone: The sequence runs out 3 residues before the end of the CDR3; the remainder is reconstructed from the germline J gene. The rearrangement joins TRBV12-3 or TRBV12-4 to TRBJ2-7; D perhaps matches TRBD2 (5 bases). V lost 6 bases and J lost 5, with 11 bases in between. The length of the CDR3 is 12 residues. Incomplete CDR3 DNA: TGTGCCAGCAGCCCGAGGGTAAACGAG. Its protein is CASSPRVNE. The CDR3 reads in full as CASSPRVNEQYF.

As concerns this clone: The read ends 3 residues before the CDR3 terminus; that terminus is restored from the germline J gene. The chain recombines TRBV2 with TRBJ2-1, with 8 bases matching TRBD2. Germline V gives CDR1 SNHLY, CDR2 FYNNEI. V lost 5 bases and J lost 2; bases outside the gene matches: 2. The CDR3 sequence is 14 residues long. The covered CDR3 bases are TGTGCCAGCAGTACGACTAGCGCCTACAATGAG. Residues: CASSTTSAYNE. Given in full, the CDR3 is CASSTTSAYNEQFF.

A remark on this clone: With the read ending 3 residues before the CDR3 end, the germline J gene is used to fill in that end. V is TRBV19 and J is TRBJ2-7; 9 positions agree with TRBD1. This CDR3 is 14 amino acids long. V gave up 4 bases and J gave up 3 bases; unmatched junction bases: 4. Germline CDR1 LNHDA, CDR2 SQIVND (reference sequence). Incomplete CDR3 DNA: TGTGCCAGTAGTACCGGGACAGGGCTCTACGAG. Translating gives CASSTGTGLYE. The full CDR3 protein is CASSTGTGLYEQYF.

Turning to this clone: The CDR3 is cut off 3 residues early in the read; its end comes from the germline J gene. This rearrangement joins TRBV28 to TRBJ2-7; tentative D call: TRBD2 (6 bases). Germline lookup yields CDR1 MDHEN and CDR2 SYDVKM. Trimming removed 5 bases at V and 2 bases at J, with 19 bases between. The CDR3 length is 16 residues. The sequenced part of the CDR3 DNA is TGTGCCAGCAGTCTATCGGCGGGGTATGCCACCTACGAG. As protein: CASSLSAGYATYE. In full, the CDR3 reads CASSLSAGYATYEQYF.

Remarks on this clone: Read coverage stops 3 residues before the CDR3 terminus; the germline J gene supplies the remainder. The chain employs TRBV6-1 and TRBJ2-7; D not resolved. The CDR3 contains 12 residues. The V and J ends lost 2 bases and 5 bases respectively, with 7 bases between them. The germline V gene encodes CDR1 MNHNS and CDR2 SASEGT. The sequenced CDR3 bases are TGTGCCAGCAGTGAAAGGGCCCACGAG. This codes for CASSERAHE. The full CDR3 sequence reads CASSERAHEQYF.

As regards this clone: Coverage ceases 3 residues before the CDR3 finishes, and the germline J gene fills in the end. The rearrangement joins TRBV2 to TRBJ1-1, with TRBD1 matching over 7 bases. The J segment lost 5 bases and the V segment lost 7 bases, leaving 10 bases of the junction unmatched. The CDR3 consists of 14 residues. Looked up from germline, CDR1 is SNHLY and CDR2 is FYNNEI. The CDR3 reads CASTTTFRGTEAFF. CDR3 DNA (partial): TGTGCCAGCACCACCACCTTCAGGGGGACTGAA.

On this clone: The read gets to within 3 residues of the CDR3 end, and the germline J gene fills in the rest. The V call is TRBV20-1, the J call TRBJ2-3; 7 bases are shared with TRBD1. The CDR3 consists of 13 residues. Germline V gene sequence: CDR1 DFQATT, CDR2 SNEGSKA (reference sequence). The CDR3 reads CSVRQGLQETQYF. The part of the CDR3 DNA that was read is TGCAGTGTTCGACAGGGCCTTCAAGAGACG.

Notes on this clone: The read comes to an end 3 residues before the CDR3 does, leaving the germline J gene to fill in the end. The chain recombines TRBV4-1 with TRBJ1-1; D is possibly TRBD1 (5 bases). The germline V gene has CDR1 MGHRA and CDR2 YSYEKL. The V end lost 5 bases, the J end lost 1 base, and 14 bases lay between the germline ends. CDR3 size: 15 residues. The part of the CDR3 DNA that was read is TGCGCCAGCAGCGGGAGTCCGGGGGGGAACACTGAA. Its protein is CASSGSPGGNTE. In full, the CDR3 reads CASSGSPGGNTEAFF.

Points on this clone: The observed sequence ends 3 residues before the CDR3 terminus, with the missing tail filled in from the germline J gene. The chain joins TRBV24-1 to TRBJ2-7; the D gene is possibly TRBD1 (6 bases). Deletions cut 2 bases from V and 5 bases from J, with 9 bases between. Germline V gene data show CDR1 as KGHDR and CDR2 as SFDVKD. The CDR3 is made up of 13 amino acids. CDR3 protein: CATSDYSGDEQYF. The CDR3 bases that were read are TGTGCCACCAGTGATTACTCAGGGGACGAG.

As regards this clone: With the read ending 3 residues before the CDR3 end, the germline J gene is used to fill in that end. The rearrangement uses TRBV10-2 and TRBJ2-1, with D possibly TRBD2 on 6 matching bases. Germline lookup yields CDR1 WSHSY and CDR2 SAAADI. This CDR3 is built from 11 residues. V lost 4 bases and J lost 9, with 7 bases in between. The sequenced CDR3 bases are TGCGCCAGCAGTGGGGGGGTTGAG. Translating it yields CASSGGVE. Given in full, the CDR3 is CASSGGVEQFF.

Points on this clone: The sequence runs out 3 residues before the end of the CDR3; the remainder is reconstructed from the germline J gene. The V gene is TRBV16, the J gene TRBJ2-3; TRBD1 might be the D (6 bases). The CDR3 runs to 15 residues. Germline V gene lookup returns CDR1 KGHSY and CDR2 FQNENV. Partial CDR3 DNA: TGTGCCAGCAGCCAAATCCGACAGGCCCAAGAGACG. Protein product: CASSQIRQAQET. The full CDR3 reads CASSQIRQAQETQYF.

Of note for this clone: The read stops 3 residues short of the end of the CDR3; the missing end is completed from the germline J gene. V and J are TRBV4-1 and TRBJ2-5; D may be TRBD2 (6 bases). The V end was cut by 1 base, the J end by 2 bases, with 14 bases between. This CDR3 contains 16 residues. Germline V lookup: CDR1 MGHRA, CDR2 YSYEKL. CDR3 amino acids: CASSQGWRGPQETQYF. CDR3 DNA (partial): TGCGCCAGCAGCCAAGGGTGGCGGGGCCCTCAAGAGACC.

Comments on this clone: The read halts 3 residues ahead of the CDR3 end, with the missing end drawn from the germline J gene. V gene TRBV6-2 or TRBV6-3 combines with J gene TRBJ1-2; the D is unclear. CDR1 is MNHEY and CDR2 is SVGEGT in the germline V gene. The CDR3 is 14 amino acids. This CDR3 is CASSYGLAFYDYTF. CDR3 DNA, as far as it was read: TGTGCCAGCAGTTACGGGCTAGCCTTCTACGAC.

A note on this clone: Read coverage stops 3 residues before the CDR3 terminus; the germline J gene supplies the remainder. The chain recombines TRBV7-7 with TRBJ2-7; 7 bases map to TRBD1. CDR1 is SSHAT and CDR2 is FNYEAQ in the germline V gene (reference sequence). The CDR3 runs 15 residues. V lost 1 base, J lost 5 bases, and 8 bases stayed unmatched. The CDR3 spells CASSLGQGEEDEQYF. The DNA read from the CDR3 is TGTGCCAGCAGCTTAGGTCAGGGGGAAGAGGACGAG.

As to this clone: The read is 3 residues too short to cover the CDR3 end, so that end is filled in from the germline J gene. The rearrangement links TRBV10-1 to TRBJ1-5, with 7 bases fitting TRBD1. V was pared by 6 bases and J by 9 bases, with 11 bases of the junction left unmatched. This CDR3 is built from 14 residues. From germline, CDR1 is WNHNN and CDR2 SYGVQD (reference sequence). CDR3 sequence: CASRDRTVEGPQHF. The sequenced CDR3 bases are TGCGCCAGCAGGGACAGGACGGTTGAAGGGCCC.

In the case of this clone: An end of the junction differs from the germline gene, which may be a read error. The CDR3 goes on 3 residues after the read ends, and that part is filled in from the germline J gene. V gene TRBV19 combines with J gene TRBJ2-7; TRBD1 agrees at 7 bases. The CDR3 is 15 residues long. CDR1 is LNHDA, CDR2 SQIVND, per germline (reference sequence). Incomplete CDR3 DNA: TGTGCCAGCAGTATACAGGGGCAGGGGAGTTACGAG. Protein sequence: CASSIQGQGSYE. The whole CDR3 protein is CASSIQGQGSYEQYF.